The rows below give T cell receptor beta chains drawn from one sample of a study of blood T cell repertoires in COVID-19. Libraries were prepared by immunoSEQ multiplex PCR; TCRdb keeps only in-frame clonotypes and omits some of them. Here the sample spans about 420,000 clones, over 85% being singletons. Sequencing input: peripheral blood. All receptors derive from a man between 18 and 29 years old with COVID-19, enrolled during active disease. CDR3s include the opening cysteine and the closing phenylalanine or tryptophan. The D gene is left open where the match is weak. Only part of the rows carry a size: once, few, many, or a class if the clone is expanded.

V gene: TRBV5-1
D gene: NA
J gene: TRBJ1-1
clone size: NA
CDR3 DNA: TGCGCCAGCCGGGAGGGCTCTGAAGCTTTCTTT
CDR3 protein: CASREGSEAFF

V gene: TRBV7-8
D gene: NA
J gene: TRBJ2-7
clone size: NA
CDR3 DNA: TGTGCCAGCAGCTTAGGGGGCGGGGACGGTTCTTTACAGTACTTC
CDR3 protein: CASSLGGGDGSLQYF

V gene: TRBV5-1
D gene: TRBD1
J gene: TRBJ1-2
clone size: NA
CDR3 DNA: TGCGCCAGCAGCGAGGGACAGAACTATGGCTACACCTTC
CDR3 protein: CASSEGQNYGYTF

V gene: TRBV5-6
D gene: NA
J gene: TRBJ2-7
clone size: NA
CDR3 DNA: TGTGCCAGCAACGAATACGGGGTAGGCGGGCAGTACTTC
CDR3 protein: CASNEYGVGGQYF

V gene: TRBV5-1
D gene: TRBD2
J gene: TRBJ2-3
clone size: NA
CDR3 DNA: TGCGCCAGCAGCCTCGAGGCGGGGGGCCAAATAGATACGCAGTATTTT
CDR3 protein: CASSLEAGGQIDTQYF

V gene: TRBV6-6
D gene: NA
J gene: TRBJ2-3
clone size: once
CDR3 DNA: TGTGCCAGCAGTCCAAGCACAGATACGCAGTATTTT
CDR3 protein: CASSPSTDTQYF

V gene: TRBV18
D gene: TRBD1
J gene: TRBJ1-4
clone size: NA
CDR3 DNA: TGTGCCAGCTCACCATTGGGACAGGGGGAAAAACTGTTTTTT
CDR3 protein: CASSPLGQGEKLFF

V gene: TRBV10-3
D gene: NA
J gene: TRBJ1-1
clone size: NA
CDR3 DNA: TGTGCCATCAGTGAGGGGGCAGGCCGGGCGGCTTTCTTT
CDR3 protein: CAISEGAGRAAFF

V gene: TRBV10-2
D gene: NA
J gene: TRBJ2-7
clone size: NA
CDR3 DNA: TGCGCCAGCAGTGTGAGTCAGGGGTACGAGCAGTACTTC
CDR3 protein: CASSVSQGYEQYF

V gene: TRBV12-3/TRBV12-4
D gene: NA
J gene: TRBJ2-5
clone size: NA
CDR3 DNA: TGTGCCAGCAGTTTACACAACCAAGAGACCCAGTACTTC
CDR3 protein: CASSLHNQETQYF

V gene: TRBV5-4
D gene: TRBD2
J gene: TRBJ2-2
clone size: NA
CDR3 DNA: TGTGCCAGCAGCTTGCCCCCGGGACTAGCAGACACCGGGGAGCTGTTTTTT
CDR3 protein: CASSLPPGLADTGELFF

V gene: TRBV7-8
D gene: NA
J gene: TRBJ2-3
clone size: NA
CDR3 DNA: TGTGCCAGCAGTCCCTGGGAGATCCAATCAGATACGCAGTATTTT
CDR3 protein: CASSPWEIQSDTQYF

V gene: TRBV6-5
D gene: TRBD1
J gene: TRBJ2-7
clone size: NA
CDR3 DNA: TGTGCCAGCAGTTACAGGGGGCAAGGGGAGCAGTACTTC
CDR3 protein: CASSYRGQGEQYF

V gene: TRBV13
D gene: TRBD2
J gene: TRBJ2-7
clone size: NA
CDR3 DNA: TGTGCCAGCAGCCCCAACTCCTTAACTAGCGGGAGTTCGGGGGAGCAGTACTTC
CDR3 protein: CASSPNSLTSGSSGEQYF